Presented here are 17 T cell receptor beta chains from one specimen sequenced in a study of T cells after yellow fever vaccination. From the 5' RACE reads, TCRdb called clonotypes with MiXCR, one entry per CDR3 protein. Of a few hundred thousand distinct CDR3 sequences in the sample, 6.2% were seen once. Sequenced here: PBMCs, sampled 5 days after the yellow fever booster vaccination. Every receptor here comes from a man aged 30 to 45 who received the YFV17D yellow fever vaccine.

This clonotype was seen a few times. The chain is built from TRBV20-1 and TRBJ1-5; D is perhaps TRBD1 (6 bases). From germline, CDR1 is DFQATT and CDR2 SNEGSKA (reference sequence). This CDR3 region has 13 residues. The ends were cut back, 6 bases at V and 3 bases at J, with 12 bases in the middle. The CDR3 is CSAGGWVNQPQHF. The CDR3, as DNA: TGCAGTGCAGGGGGGTGGGTCAATCAGCCCCAGCATTTT.

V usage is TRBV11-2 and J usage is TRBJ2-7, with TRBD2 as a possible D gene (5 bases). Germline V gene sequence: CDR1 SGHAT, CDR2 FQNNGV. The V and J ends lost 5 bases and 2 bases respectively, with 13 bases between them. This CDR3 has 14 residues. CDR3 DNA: TGTGCCAGCAGCACCGGGATCTCTGCCTACGAGCAGTACTTC. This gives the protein CASSTGISAYEQYF.

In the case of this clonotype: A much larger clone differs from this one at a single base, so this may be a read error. CDR3 coding DNA: TGTGGCAGCAGTTCAGAGGGGAGGGCGACTGAAGCTTTCTTT. Amino acids: CGSSSEGRATEAFF. The chain employs TRBV12-3 or TRBV12-4 and TRBJ1-1, with D tentatively TRBD1 (5 bases). The CDR3 consists of 14 residues.

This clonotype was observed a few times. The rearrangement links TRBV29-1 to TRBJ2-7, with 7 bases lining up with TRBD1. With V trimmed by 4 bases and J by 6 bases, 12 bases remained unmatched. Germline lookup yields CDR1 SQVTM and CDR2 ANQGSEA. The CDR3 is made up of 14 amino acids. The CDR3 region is CSVGSTGRVGEQYF. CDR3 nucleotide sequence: TGCAGCGTTGGCTCGACAGGGAGAGTTGGCGAGCAGTACTTC.

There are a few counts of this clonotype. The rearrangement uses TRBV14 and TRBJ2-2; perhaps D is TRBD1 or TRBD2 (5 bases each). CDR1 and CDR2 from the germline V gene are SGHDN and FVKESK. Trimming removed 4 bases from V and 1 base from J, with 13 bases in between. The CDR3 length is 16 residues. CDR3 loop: CASSRDAGRNTGELFF. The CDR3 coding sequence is TGTGCCAGCAGCCGCGATGCAGGGAGGAACACCGGGGAGCTGTTTTTT.

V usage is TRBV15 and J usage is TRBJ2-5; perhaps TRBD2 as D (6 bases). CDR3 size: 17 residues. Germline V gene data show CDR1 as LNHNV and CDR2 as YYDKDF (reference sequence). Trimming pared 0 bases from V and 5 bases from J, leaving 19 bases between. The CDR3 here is CATSRDHLSGVGETQYF. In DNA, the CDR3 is TGTGCCACCAGCAGAGATCATCTCTCGGGAGTCGGGGAGACCCAGTACTTC.

The CDR3: CASVRGRDYGYTF. In nucleotides, the CDR3 is TGTGCCAGCGTAAGGGGGCGGGACTATGGCTACACCTTC. The rearrangement links TRBV28 to TRBJ1-2; 7 bases align to TRBD1. This CDR3 is built from 13 residues. V shed 8 bases, J shed 3 bases, and the junction held 6 bases outside the gene matches. Looked up from germline, CDR1 is MDHEN and CDR2 is SYDVKM.

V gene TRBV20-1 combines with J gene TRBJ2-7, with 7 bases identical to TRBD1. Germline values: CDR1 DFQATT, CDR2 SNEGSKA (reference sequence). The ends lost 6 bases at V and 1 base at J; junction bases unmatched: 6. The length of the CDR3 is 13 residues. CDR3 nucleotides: TGCAGTGCCGTAAGGGGGCTTTCCTACGAGCAGTACTTC. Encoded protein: CSAVRGLSYEQYF.

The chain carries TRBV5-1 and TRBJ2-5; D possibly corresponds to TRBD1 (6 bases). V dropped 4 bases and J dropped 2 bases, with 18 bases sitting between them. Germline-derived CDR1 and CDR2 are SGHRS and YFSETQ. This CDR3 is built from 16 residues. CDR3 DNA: TGCGCCAGCAGCGGTAAGATCCAGGACAGTCAAGAGACCCAGTACTTC. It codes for CASSGKIQDSQETQYF.

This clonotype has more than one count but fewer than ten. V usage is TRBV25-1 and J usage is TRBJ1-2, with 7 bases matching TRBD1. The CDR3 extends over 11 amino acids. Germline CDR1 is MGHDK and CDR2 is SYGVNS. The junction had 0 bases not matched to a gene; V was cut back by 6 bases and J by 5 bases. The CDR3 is CASRTGYGYTF. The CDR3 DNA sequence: TGTGCCAGCAGGACAGGGTATGGCTACACCTTC.

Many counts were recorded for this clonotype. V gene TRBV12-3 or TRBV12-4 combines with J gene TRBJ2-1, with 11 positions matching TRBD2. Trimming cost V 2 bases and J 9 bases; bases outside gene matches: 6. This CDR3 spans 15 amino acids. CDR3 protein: CASSLTLAGGFEQFF. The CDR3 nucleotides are TGTGCCAGCAGTTTAACCCTAGCGGGAGGTTTTGAGCAGTTCTTC.

CDR3 in DNA: TGTGCCAGCAGCTTAGAGGTTGTGGGGAGCGACACTGAAGCTTTCTTT. As protein: CASSLEVVGSDTEAFF. The chain is built from TRBV7-9 and TRBJ1-1, with no clear D. The CDR3 covers 16 residues. Germline CDR1 reads SEHNR; CDR2 reads FQNEAQ (reference sequence). Trimming removed 1 base from V and 3 bases from J, with 15 bases in between.

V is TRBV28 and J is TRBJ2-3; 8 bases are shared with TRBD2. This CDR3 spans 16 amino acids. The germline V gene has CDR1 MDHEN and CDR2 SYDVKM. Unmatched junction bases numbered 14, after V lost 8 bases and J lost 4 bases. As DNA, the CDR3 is TGTGCCAGCGTCCGGGCGGGCGGGAGGCGGGCAGATACGCAGTATTTT. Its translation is CASVRAGGRRADTQYF.

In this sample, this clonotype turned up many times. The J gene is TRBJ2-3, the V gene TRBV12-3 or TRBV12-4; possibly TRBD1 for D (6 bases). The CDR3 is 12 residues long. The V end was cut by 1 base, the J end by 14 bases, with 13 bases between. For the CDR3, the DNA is TGTGCCAGCAGTTTAGATACGAAGGACAGGTATTTT. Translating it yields CASSLDTKDRYF.

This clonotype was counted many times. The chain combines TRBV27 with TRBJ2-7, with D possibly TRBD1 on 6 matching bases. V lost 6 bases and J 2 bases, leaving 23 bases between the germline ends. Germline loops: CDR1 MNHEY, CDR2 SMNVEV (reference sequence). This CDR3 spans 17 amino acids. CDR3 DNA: TGTGCCAGCAGCTTAAGAACAGGGCGTAGAACCCCCTACGAGCAGTACTTC. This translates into CASSLRTGRRTPYEQYF.

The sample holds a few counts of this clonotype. The CDR3 region has the DNA TGTGCCAGTACCGCCGCGGGAGGGCTCGCAGATACGCAGTATTTT. Translation gives CASTAAGGLADTQYF. The chain uses TRBV19 and TRBJ2-3; 9 nucleotides match TRBD2. After removal of 7 bases from V and 4 bases from J, the junction contained 9 bases not matched to a gene. The germline V gene encodes CDR1 LNHDA and CDR2 SQIVND (reference sequence). This CDR3 comprises 15 residues.

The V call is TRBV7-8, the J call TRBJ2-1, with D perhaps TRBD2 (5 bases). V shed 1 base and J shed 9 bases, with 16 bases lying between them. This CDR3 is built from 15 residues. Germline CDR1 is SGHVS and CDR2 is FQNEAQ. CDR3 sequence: CASSLVGMEKGEQFF. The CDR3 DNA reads TGTGCCAGCAGCTTAGTCGGGATGGAAAAGGGTGAGCAGTTCTTC.